A single sample gave rise to the 21 T cell receptor beta chains below, sequenced in a study of cytomegalovirus exposure and HLA in healthy donors. Researchers ran the PCR with 60 Vbeta and 13 Jbeta primers. The method was immunoSEQ multiplex PCR; TCRdb's version includes in-frame clones alone and lacks a portion of them. The sample consists of some 150,000 clones, around 77% of them appearing once. Input material: PBMCs. These receptors originate from a man aged 25 to 45 in good health and CMV-seropositive.

V gene TRBV5-1 combines with J gene TRBJ2-7; TRBD1 agrees at 7 bases. V shed 2 bases, J shed 2 bases, and the junction held 4 bases outside the gene matches. This CDR3 region has 14 residues. Germline V lookup: CDR1 SGHRS, CDR2 YFSETQ. The CDR3 loop is CASSFTGATYEQYF. In nucleotides, the CDR3 is TGCGCCAGCAGCTTTACAGGGGCTACCTACGAGCAGTACTTC. Supplemented by reference TRBV5-1 and TRBJ2-7, the full variable domain reads KAGVTQTPRYLIKTRGQQVTLSCSPISGHRSVSWYQQTPGQGLQFLFEYFSETQRNKGNFPGRFSGRQFSNSRSEMNVSTLELGDSALYLCASSFTGATYEQYFGPGTRLTVT.

The chain is built from TRBV27 and TRBJ2-3; TRBD2 aligns across 7 bases. This CDR3 is built from 13 residues. Germline V gene data show CDR1 as MNHEY and CDR2 as SMNVEV (reference sequence). V lost 5 bases, J lost 5 bases, and 4 bases stayed unmatched. The CDR3 protein is CASSTSVKDTQYF. The CDR3 bases are TGTGCCAGCAGTACTAGCGTAAAAGATACGCAGTATTTT.

This chain uses TRBV4-1 with TRBJ1-4; the match to TRBD1 covers 8 bases. The CDR3 is made up of 18 amino acids. With V trimmed by 1 base and J by 2 bases, 9 bases remained unmatched. Germline V gene sequence: CDR1 MGHRA, CDR2 YSYEKL. CDR3 coding DNA: TGCGCCAGCAGCCAAGGAAAGGCCAGGGGGCCTACTAATGAAAAACTGTTTTTT. This translates into CASSQGKARGPTNEKLFF.

CDR3 DNA: TGCAGTGCTGTGACCGGGACTAGCAAGTTCTTC. Translated, it gives CSAVTGTSKFF. This chain joins TRBV20-1 and TRBJ2-1, with 9 nucleotides matching TRBD2. The ends lost 5 bases at V and 14 bases at J; junction bases unmatched: 7. Germline V CDR1 and CDR2: DFQATT, SNEGSKA (reference sequence). This CDR3 spans 11 amino acids.

The chain has TRBV5-6 and TRBJ2-1; TRBD1 agrees at 7 bases. The CDR3 extends over 15 amino acids. V dropped 4 bases and J dropped 2; count of bases not matched to a gene: 6. From germline, CDR1 is SGHDT and CDR2 YYEEEE. The CDR3 DNA reads TGTGCCAGCAGCAGACGGGACAGTACCTACAATGAGCAGTTCTTC. Translated: CASSRRDSTYNEQFF. The whole variable domain, remainder taken from reference TRBV5-6 and TRBJ2-1, is DAGVTQSPTHLIKTRGQQVTLRCSPKSGHDTVSWYQQALGQGPQFIFQYYEEEERQRGNFPDRFSGHQFPNYSSELNVNALLLGDSALYLCASSRRDSTYNEQFFGPGTRLTVL.

To note about this clone: Sequence at one end of the junction differs from germline and may be a read error. This chain joins TRBV29-1 and TRBJ1-1; perhaps TRBD1 as D (6 bases). Germline values: CDR1 SQVTM, CDR2 ANQGSEA. The CDR3 runs to 12 residues. This CDR3 reads CSVEAGHKEAFF. In DNA, the CDR3 is TGCAGCGTGGAAGCGGGACATAAGGAAGCTTTCTTT.

This rearrangement joins TRBV19 to TRBJ1-5; maybe TRBD1 (6 bases). Germline V gives CDR1 LNHDA, CDR2 SQIVND (reference sequence). Trimming removed 5 bases at V and 7 bases at J, with 12 bases between. CDR3 size: 13 residues. CDR3 bases: TGTGCCAGTAGTGTACAGGGAGGGCAGCCCCAGCATTTT. Protein: CASSVQGGQPQHF.

The DNA of the CDR3 is TGCGCCAGCGCTTTGGACAGGAGGAACGAGCAGTACTTC. Translation gives CASALDRRNEQYF. This sequence joins TRBV10-2 and TRBJ2-7; 7 bases are shared with TRBD1. The V segment lost 8 bases and the J segment 5 bases; nucleotides outside the gene matches: 9. CDR1 WSHSY and CDR2 SAAADI come from the germline V gene. This CDR3 has 13 residues.

On this clone itself: This CDR3 is also generated by other DNA sequences in the sample. The J gene is TRBJ2-7, the V gene TRBV6-5; TRBD1 aligns across 7 bases. The CDR3 totals 12 residues. J gave up 3 bases and V 6 bases, and 2 bases lay outside the gene matches. CDR1 and CDR2 (germline): MNHEY, SVGAGI. CDR3: CASSRQGYEQYF. The DNA for the CDR3 is TGTGCCAGCAGCCGACAGGGCTACGAGCAGTACTTC.

In this sample, this clone turned up a few times. The chain carries TRBV10-3 and TRBJ1-6; 8 nucleotides align to TRBD1. With 4 bases clipped from V and 4 bases from J, the junction kept 12 bases outside the gene matches. CDR1 and CDR2 (germline): ENHRY, SYGVKD. CDR3 length: 18 amino acids. CDR3 sequence (DNA): TGTGCCATCAGTGGAGGAAAACTACAGGGGGATTATAATTCACCCCTCCACTTT. Its translation is CAISGGKLQGDYNSPLHF.

The rearrangement joins TRBV10-3 to TRBJ1-2, with a weak D call TRBD1 (5 bases). Germline CDR1 reads ENHRY; CDR2 reads SYGVKD. CDR3 length equals 11 residues. Trimming stripped 5 bases from V and 5 bases from J, with 6 bases between. This chain's CDR3 is CAISRGYGYTF. CDR3 in DNA: TGTGCCATCAGTAGGGGTTATGGCTACACCTTC.

Worth noting for this clone: An end of the junction does not agree with germline; a read error may underlie this. V gene TRBV5-6 combines with J gene TRBJ1-2; D gene uncertain. Looked up from germline, CDR1 is SGHDT and CDR2 is YYEEEE. The CDR3 length is 13 residues. Here the CDR3 reads CASTLTYNYGYTF. CDR3 in DNA: TGTGCCAGCACCTTGACCTACAACTATGGCTACACCTTC.

This clone turned up a few times. The chain employs TRBV4-1 and TRBJ1-1; D not certain. The CDR3 runs 14 residues. V was trimmed by 3 bases and J by 4 bases, leaving 12 bases between them. CDR1 is MGHRA, CDR2 YSYEKL, per germline. The CDR3 loop is CASSHVGQATEAFF. In DNA, the CDR3 is TGCGCCAGCAGCCACGTGGGCCAAGCCACTGAAGCTTTCTTT.

This clone appeared a few times. The gene calls are TRBV27 and TRBJ2-5, with D unclear. The CDR3 covers 15 residues. CDR1 is MNHEY and CDR2 is SMNVEV in the germline V gene (reference sequence). V dropped 1 base and J dropped 7 bases, with 16 bases sitting between them. DNA of the CDR3: TGTGCCAGCAGTTTATTAGGCAGCCCCGGCGGGACCCAGTACTTC. Encoded protein: CASSLLGSPGGTQYF.

This clone has just a few counts. This chain uses TRBV5-6 with TRBJ2-4, with TRBD2 matching 7 bases. Trimming took 0 bases from V and 0 from J; bases not matched to a gene: 3. In germline, CDR1 is SGHDT, CDR2 YYEEEE. This CDR3 region has 16 residues. The CDR3 is CASSLGGGLAKNIQYF. The CDR3 DNA sequence: TGTGCCAGCAGCTTGGGGGGGGGATTAGCCAAAAACATTCAGTACTTC.

CDR3 sequence reads: CASSVGGTGELFF. The CDR3 nucleotides read TGCGCCAGCAGCGTGGGAGGCACCGGGGAGCTGTTTTTT. V and J are TRBV5-1 and TRBJ2-2; D may be TRBD2 (6 bases). This CDR3 spans 13 amino acids. The ends were cut back, 4 bases at V and 4 bases at J, with 8 bases in the middle. Looked up from germline, CDR1 is SGHRS and CDR2 is YFSETQ. Full variable domain (outside the CDR3, taken from reference TRBV5-1 and TRBJ2-2): KAGVTQTPRYLIKTRGQQVTLSCSPISGHRSVSWYQQTPGQGLQFLFEYFSETQRNKGNFPGRFSGRQFSNSRSEMNVSTLELGDSALYLCASSVGGTGELFFGEGSRLTVL.

The rearrangement uses TRBV11-2 and TRBJ2-7; 8 bases agree with TRBD2. V was clipped by 5 bases and J by 6 bases; unmatched bases: 6. The CDR3 sequence is 13 residues long. Germline V gives CDR1 SGHAT, CDR2 FQNNGV. CDR3 nucleotide sequence: TGTGCCAGCAGCGCCGGGACTAGGAGCGAGCAGTACTTC. It specifies CASSAGTRSEQYF.

The CDR3 DNA sequence: TGTGCCAGCAGTGACAGGGGGACCGACACAGATACGCAGTATTTT. Amino acid sequence: CASSDRGTDTDTQYF. The rearrangement joins TRBV6-4 to TRBJ2-3, with a tentative D call TRBD1 (6 bases). Germline-derived CDR1 and CDR2 are MRHNA and SNTAGT. This CDR3 is built from 15 residues. Trimming stripped 2 bases from V and 2 bases from J, with 11 bases between.

The CDR3 here is CALVGLARGIHGYTF. The DNA for the CDR3 is TGTGCCCTGGTGGGTTTGGCGCGGGGGATCCATGGCTACACCTTC. The chain couples TRBV30 to TRBJ1-2; D possibly corresponds to TRBD1 (5 bases). Looked up from germline, CDR1 is GTSNPN and CDR2 is SVGIG (reference sequence). The CDR3 has 15 amino acids. Trimming left V 8 bases short and J 6 bases short, with 25 bases between.

This clone was seen a handful of times. V is TRBV10-1 and J is TRBJ2-3, with 8 bases aligning to TRBD2. The CDR3 has 17 amino acids. V dropped 0 bases and J dropped 6; count of bases not matched to a gene: 11. CDR1 is WNHNN, CDR2 SYGVQD, per germline (reference sequence). The CDR3 DNA reads TGCGCCAGCAGTGAGTCTGCCCGGGGGGGCGCCTTGGATACGCAGTATTTT. Protein sequence: CASSESARGGALDTQYF.

V gene TRBV2 combines with J gene TRBJ1-4, with 9 positions matching TRBD1. CDR1 is SNHLY, CDR2 FYNNEI, per germline. Unmatched junction bases numbered 2, after V lost 4 bases and J lost 5 bases. The CDR3 contains 14 residues. The CDR3 coding sequence is TGTGCCAGCAGTGGAGGGACAGGGAATGAAAAACTGTTTTTT. As protein: CASSGGTGNEKLFF.